This T cell receptor beta chain appears in the sequencing data of a study of T cell responses to AZD1222 COVID-19 vaccine. Whole-study findings and limits: The span of vaccine-associated CD4 TCRs extended across spike, with dominance at 160-218 and 743-854. Sampled repertoires all dated from after the peak T cell response. Elevations in Spike-specific TCR breadth and depth followed administration of two AZD1222 doses.

Of note for this clone: Its specificity is not known.

The method was immunoSEQ multiplex PCR; TCRdb's version includes in-frame clones alone and lacks a portion of them. The repertoire holds tens of thousands of clones, with approximately 91% as singletons. CDR3 length equals 15 residues. The ends were cut back, 3 bases at V and 2 bases at J, with 13 bases in the middle. Germline CDR1 and CDR2: KGHDR and SFDVKD. Source: peripheral blood, taken on day 0 of AZD1222 vaccination. This chain links TRBV24-1 with TRBJ2-7, with D perhaps matching TRBD1 (6 bases). The source of this sequence is an adult in good health. The CDR3 coding sequence is TGTGCCACCAGTGATGCCGGGACACCCACCTACGAGCAGTACTTC. Residues: CATSDAGTPTYEQYF.